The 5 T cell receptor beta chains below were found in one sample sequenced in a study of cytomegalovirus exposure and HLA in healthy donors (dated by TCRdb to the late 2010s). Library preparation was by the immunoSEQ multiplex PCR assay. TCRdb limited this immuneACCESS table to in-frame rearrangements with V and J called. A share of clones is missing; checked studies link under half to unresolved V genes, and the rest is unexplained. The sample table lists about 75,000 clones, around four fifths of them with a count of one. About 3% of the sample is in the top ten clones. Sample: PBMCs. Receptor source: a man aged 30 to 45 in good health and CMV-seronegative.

Here the CDR3 reads CASSAGTGFYEQYF. In nucleotides, the CDR3 is TGTGCCAGCAGCGCCGGGACAGGATTCTACGAGCAGTACTTC. This rearrangement joins TRBV9 to TRBJ2-7, with 8 nucleotides matching TRBD1. CDR1 SGDLS and CDR2 YYNGEE come from the germline V gene. This CDR3 region has 14 residues. J lost 3 bases, V lost 3 bases, and 5 bases had no gene match.

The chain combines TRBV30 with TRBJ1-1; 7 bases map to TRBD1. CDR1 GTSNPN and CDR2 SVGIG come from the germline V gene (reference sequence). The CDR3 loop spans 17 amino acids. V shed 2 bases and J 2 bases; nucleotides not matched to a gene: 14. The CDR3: CAWSPGYRGLTNTEAFF. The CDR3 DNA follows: TGTGCCTGGAGTCCTGGGTACAGGGGACTCACCAACACTGAAGCTTTCTTT. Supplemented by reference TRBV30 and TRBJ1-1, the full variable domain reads SQTIHQWPATLVQPVGSPLSLECTVEGTSNPNLYWYRQAAGRGLQLLFYSVGIGQISSEVPQNLSASRPQDRQFILSSKKLLLSDSGFYLCAWSPGYRGLTNTEAFFGQGTRLTVV.

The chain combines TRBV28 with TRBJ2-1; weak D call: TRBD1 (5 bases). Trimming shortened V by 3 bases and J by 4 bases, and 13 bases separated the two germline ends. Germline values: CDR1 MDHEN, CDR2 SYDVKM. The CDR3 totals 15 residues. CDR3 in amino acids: CASSLLDTHYNEQFF. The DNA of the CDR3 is TGTGCCAGCAGTTTGTTGGACACACATTACAATGAGCAGTTCTTC.

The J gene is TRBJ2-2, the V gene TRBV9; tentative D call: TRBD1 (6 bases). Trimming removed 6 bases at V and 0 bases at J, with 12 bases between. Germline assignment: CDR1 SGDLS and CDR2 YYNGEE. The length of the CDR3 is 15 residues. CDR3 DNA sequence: TGTGCCAGCAATAGGGGGACCTCGAACACCGGGGAGCTGTTTTTT. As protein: CASNRGTSNTGELFF.

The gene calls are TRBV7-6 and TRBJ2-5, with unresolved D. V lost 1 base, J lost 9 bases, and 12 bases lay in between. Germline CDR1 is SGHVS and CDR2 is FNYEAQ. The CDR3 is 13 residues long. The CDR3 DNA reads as TGTGCCAGCAGCTTAGAAAGTTCCGAGGCCCAGTACTTC. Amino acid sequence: CASSLESSEAQYF. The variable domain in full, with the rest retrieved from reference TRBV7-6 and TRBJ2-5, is GAGVSQSPRYKVTKRGQDVALRCDPISGHVSLYWYRQALGQGPEFLTYFNYEAQQDKSGLPNDRFSAERPEGSISTLTIQRTEQRDSAMYRCASSLESSEAQYFGPGTRLLVL.